This T cell receptor (beta chain) was profiled in a study of blood T cell repertoires in COVID-19. In the study overall: The United States, Italy and Spain provided the acute and convalescent COVID-19 samples. T cells, B-cell-depleted T cells, or PBMCs provided the cDNA or gDNA that served as material.

Germline assignment: CDR1 MNHEY and CDR2 SVGAGI. V gave up 6 bases and J gave up 5 bases; unmatched junction bases: 9. The CDR3 covers 15 residues. The authors' processing: Amplification of reference gene primers was used by the study to estimate nucleated cell counts. Using immunoSEQ multiplex PCR, the repertoire was profiled, and TCRdb retains in-frame clones only, with some absent. V and J calls and clone size are copied from that table; D and trimming were computed from the DNA. Of about 30,000 clones in the sample, 84% were seen once. The source is a human donor in a cohort sampled during active COVID-19. Sequenced input: peripheral blood. The chain combines TRBV6-5 with TRBJ2-3; 9 nucleotides agree with TRBD2. CDR3 nucleotide sequence: TGTGCCAGCAGACCCAGCGGGGGGCAGGGAGATACGCAGTATTTT. Residues: CASRPSGGQGDTQYF.